This T cell receptor beta chain came from a study of synovial regulatory T cells in juvenile arthritis. Study-wide findings and caveats: iaTreg TCR repertoires were largely private across patients and partially overlapped synovial Teff and blood CPL.

TCRdb keeps only in-frame clones here, not all; method: immunoSEQ multiplex PCR. The repertoire table contains 5,000 to 8,000 clones. The germline gives CDR1 MNHNS, CDR2 SASEGT. This CDR3 has 15 amino acids. The DNA is not on file. Worth noting for this clone: Its antigen is unidentified.

The specimen was Treg cells from blood. Subset specified: remaining (HLA-DR-negative) circulating blood Treg cells. This TCR was sampled from a donor aged 2-30 years with juvenile idiopathic arthritis. The chain recombines TRBV6-1 with TRBJ1-2; no DNA is available, so the TRBD1 call from TCRdb remains unchecked. The CDR3 sequence is CASSKADRGLDGYTF.